Each of the 10 T cell receptor beta chains below was sequenced from the same sample in a study of OX40 agonist ivuxolimab in advanced cancers. The repertoire was sequenced with immunoSEQ multiplex PCR; TCRdb's copy has only in-frame clones and lacks some. The sample yields around 70,000 clones, more than 65% seen once. Here the sequenced sample was CD4+ or CD8+ T cells sorted from blood, taken in a trial of the OX40 agonist ivuxolimab. The receptors here all came from an adult with an advanced solid tumor such as melanoma, head and neck, liver or kidney cancer.

The chain's CDR3 is CASSETAWGGYTF. DNA of the CDR3: TGTGCCAGCAGTGAAACTGCCTGGGGGGGCTACACCTTC. This chain uses TRBV2 with TRBJ1-2; TRBD1 might be the D (5 bases). The ends were cut back, 2 bases at V and 8 bases at J, with 12 bases in the middle. Germline CDR1 and CDR2: SNHLY and FYNNEI. The CDR3 is 13 residues long. The full variable domain, rest sourced from reference TRBV2 and TRBJ1-2, is EPEVTQTPSHQVTQMGQEVILRCVPISNHLYFYWYRQILGQKVEFLVSFYNNEISEKSEIFDDQFSVERPDGSNFTLKIRSTKLEDSAMYFCASSETAWGGYTFGSGTRLTVV.

The chain couples TRBV7-6 to TRBJ1-1, with a tentative D call TRBD1 (6 bases). Per germline, CDR1 SGHVS and CDR2 FNYEAQ. The CDR3 runs 15 residues. Trimming left V 5 bases short and J 1 base short, with 14 bases between. CDR3 region: CASSQLPGQNTEAFF. The CDR3 nucleotides read TGTGCCAGCAGCCAATTACCGGGACAGAACACTGAAGCTTTCTTT. Full variable domain (missing parts from reference TRBV7-6 and TRBJ1-1): GAGVSQSPRYKVTKRGQDVALRCDPISGHVSLYWYRQALGQGPEFLTYFNYEAQQDKSGLPNDRFSAERPEGSISTLTIQRTEQRDSAMYRCASSQLPGQNTEAFFGQGTRLTVV.

The V call is TRBV2, the J call TRBJ1-2; TRBD1 matches at 8 bases. CDR3 length: 15 amino acids. Germline V gives CDR1 SNHLY, CDR2 FYNNEI. Trimming took 2 bases from V and 6 from J; bases not matched to a gene: 8. The CDR3 DNA sequence: TGTGCCAGCAGTGAATTGGGCAGGGGGCAGGATGGCTACACCTTC. Translation gives CASSELGRGQDGYTF. Drawing the rest from reference TRBV2 and TRBJ1-2, the complete variable domain is EPEVTQTPSHQVTQMGQEVILRCVPISNHLYFYWYRQILGQKVEFLVSFYNNEISEKSEIFDDQFSVERPDGSNFTLKIRSTKLEDSAMYFCASSELGRGQDGYTFGSGTRLTVV.

This sequence joins TRBV7-9 and TRBJ1-4, with no clear D. The ends were cut back, 6 bases at V and 4 bases at J, with 18 bases in the middle. Germline V gene sequence: CDR1 SEHNR, CDR2 FQNEAQ (reference sequence). This CDR3 is 16 amino acids long. The DNA for the CDR3 is TGTGCCAGCAGGAAACCGGACGGAAACCTTAATGAAAAACTGTTTTTT. Translating it yields CASRKPDGNLNEKLFF.

The rearrangement uses TRBV4-2 and TRBJ1-2; no reliable D call. CDR3 length: 13 amino acids. The V gene lost 0 bases and the J gene lost 5 bases, with 7 bases spanning the gap. Germline CDR1 reads LGHNA; CDR2 reads YNFKEQ. CDR3 loop: CASSQDGPYGYTF. CDR3 nucleotides: TGTGCCAGCAGCCAAGATGGTCCGTATGGCTACACCTTC.

The rearrangement links TRBV10-1 to TRBJ2-5; D unclear. Trimming pared 0 bases from V and 0 bases from J, leaving 8 bases between. The CDR3 sequence is 15 residues long. Germline values: CDR1 WNHNN, CDR2 SYGVQD (reference sequence). CDR3 DNA sequence: TGCGCCAGCAGTGAGTCCTCCGGGCACCAAGAGACCCAGTACTTC. It is translated as CASSESSGHQETQYF.

The CDR3 coding sequence is TGTGCCAGCAGCCGCGACAGGGATTACGAGCAGTACTTC. Translation gives CASSRDRDYEQYF. The gene calls are TRBV6-6 and TRBJ2-7, with 7 nucleotides matching TRBD1. The germline V gene has CDR1 MNHNY and CDR2 SVGAGI (reference sequence). After removal of 6 bases from V and 4 bases from J, the junction contained 6 bases not matched to a gene. CDR3 length equals 13 residues.

The V gene is TRBV7-9, the J gene TRBJ2-5; perhaps TRBD1 as D (7 bases). Germline assignment: CDR1 SEHNR and CDR2 FQNEAQ (reference sequence). The CDR3 is made up of 16 amino acids. Trimming shortened V by 7 bases and J by 5 bases, and 23 bases separated the two germline ends. CDR3 protein: CASTNPPRGAGETQYF. In DNA, the CDR3 is TGTGCCAGCACCAACCCACCCAGGGGGGCGGGGGAGACCCAGTACTTC.

This chain joins TRBV14 and TRBJ1-2; 10 nucleotides match TRBD1. Unmatched junction bases numbered 0, after V lost 4 bases and J lost 7 bases. Germline V gives CDR1 SGHDN, CDR2 FVKESK. The CDR3 loop spans 12 amino acids. CDR3: CASSRTGGGYTF. The CDR3 coding sequence is TGTGCCAGCAGCCGGACAGGGGGTGGCTACACCTTC.

The chain joins TRBV4-3 to TRBJ1-6; 7 bases line up with TRBD1. The junction had 7 bases not matched to a gene; V was cut back by 4 bases and J by 4 bases. Germline-derived CDR1 and CDR2 are LGHNA and YSLEER. CDR3 length equals 16 residues. Written as DNA, the CDR3 is TGCGCCAGCAGCCGTGACCGGGACAGATATAATTCACCCCTCCACTTT. This sequence encodes CASSRDRDRYNSPLHF.